What follows are 27 T cell receptor beta chains derived from one specimen sequenced in a study of cytomegalovirus exposure and HLA in healthy donors. Use of 60 Vbeta and 13 Jbeta primers characterized the PCR. Sequenced by immunoSEQ multiplex PCR; TCRdb stores in-frame clones only, minus some. The sample contains 95,000 to 120,000 clones, approximately 69% of which appear only once. The sequenced sample consisted of PBMCs. These receptor sequences come from a middle-aged woman in good health and CMV-seropositive.

The CDR3, as DNA: TGCGCCAGCACCTTTCGGACAGGGGGGAACAATGAGCAGTTCTTC. Protein: CASTFRTGGNNEQFF. The rearrangement uses TRBV10-1 and TRBJ2-1, with 10 positions matching TRBD1. The V and J ends lost 7 bases and 5 bases, in that order; junction bases with no gene match: 8. Germline assignment: CDR1 WNHNN and CDR2 SYGVQD (reference sequence). This CDR3 region has 15 residues.

This chain connects TRBV19 to TRBJ2-1, with D tentatively TRBD2 (6 bases). Germline values: CDR1 LNHDA, CDR2 SQIVND (reference sequence). Trimming left V 5 bases short and J 10 bases short, with 24 bases between. The CDR3 consists of 16 residues. This CDR3 reads CASSAPLASRGKEQFF. DNA of the CDR3: TGTGCCAGTAGTGCGCCACTAGCCTCTCGGGGGAAGGAGCAGTTCTTC. The whole variable domain, remainder taken from reference TRBV19 and TRBJ2-1, is DGGITQSPKYLFRKEGQNVTLSCEQNLNHDAMYWYRQDPGQGLRLIYYSQIVNDFQKGDIAEGYSVSREKKESFPLTVTSAQKNPTAFYLCASSAPLASRGKEQFFGPGTRLTVL.

J is TRBJ2-3 and V is TRBV5-1, with D hard to call. The germline V and J ends were trimmed by 0 bases and 4 bases, with 6 bases remaining between them. CDR3 length: 13 amino acids. Germline values: CDR1 SGHRS, CDR2 YFSETQ. The CDR3: CASSLGRADTQYF. The CDR3 DNA follows: TGCGCCAGCAGCTTGGGTCGGGCAGATACGCAGTATTTT.

The chain has TRBV29-1 and TRBJ2-1, with D uncertain. V was shortened by 0 bases and J by 7 bases, with 7 bases between the two germline ends. The germline V gene has CDR1 SQVTM and CDR2 ANQGSEA. The CDR3 has 12 residues. The CDR3 protein is CSVEESGNEQFF. Here the CDR3 DNA reads TGCAGCGTTGAAGAATCAGGTAATGAGCAGTTCTTC.

This chain uses TRBV5-4 with TRBJ2-7; 7 bases fit TRBD2. Germline V gene data show CDR1 as SGHNT and CDR2 as YYREEE (reference sequence). The trim removed 4 bases at V and 4 bases at J, leaving 11 bases unmatched. The CDR3 covers 15 residues. CDR3 DNA sequence: TGTGCCAGCAGCCTTGGAGGGAGGGCCGAGTACGAGCAGTACTTC. Translated, it gives CASSLGGRAEYEQYF.

V and J are TRBV7-6 and TRBJ2-1; TRBD2 matches 13 bases. The CDR3 totals 15 residues. Germline assignment: CDR1 SGHVS and CDR2 FNYEAQ. With 3 bases clipped from V and 5 bases from J, the junction kept 1 base outside the gene matches. This CDR3 reads CASSLGLAGNNEQFF. CDR3 in DNA: TGTGCCAGCAGCTTGGGACTAGCGGGAAACAATGAGCAGTTCTTC.

The gene calls are TRBV7-6 and TRBJ2-3; D is perhaps TRBD1 (5 bases). The germline CDR1 and CDR2 sequences are SGHVS and FNYEAQ. The CDR3 length is 15 residues. Trimming cost V 0 bases and J 4 bases, with 11 bases left between them. The CDR3 nucleotides are TGTGCCAGCAGCTTAGCCGTTTTAGGGGCAGATACGCAGTATTTT. Translated: CASSLAVLGADTQYF.

The chain combines TRBV11-2 with TRBJ1-1; possibly TRBD1 for D (6 bases). The CDR3 loop spans 16 amino acids. Trimming pared 2 bases from V and 11 bases from J, leaving 24 bases between. Germline V gives CDR1 SGHAT, CDR2 FQNNGV. The CDR3 is CASSLLGGGLDSGAFF. The CDR3 DNA reads TGTGCCAGCAGCTTATTAGGGGGTGGACTAGATTCTGGTGCTTTCTTT.

The chain links TRBV5-1 to TRBJ2-7, with 8 bases matching TRBD2. Trimming took 4 bases from V and 0 from J; bases not matched to a gene: 6. This CDR3 contains 15 residues. CDR1 and CDR2 (germline): SGHRS, YFSETQ. The CDR3 loop reads CASSQTSAASYEQYF. The CDR3 DNA reads TGCGCCAGCAGCCAGACTAGCGCCGCCTCCTACGAGCAGTACTTC.

This chain connects TRBV5-8 to TRBJ2-5; 9 bases fit TRBD2. V shed 0 bases, J shed 5 bases, and the junction held 11 bases outside the gene matches. Germline V lookup: CDR1 SGHTS, CDR2 YDEGEE. The CDR3 has 17 amino acids. CDR3 sequence: CASSLVGGGERAETQYF. The CDR3 nucleotides are TGTGCCAGCAGCTTGGTCGGCGGGGGGGAGAGAGCGGAGACCCAGTACTTC.

The chain recombines TRBV6-1 with TRBJ2-1; D not certain. V shed 6 bases and J shed 0 bases, with 9 bases lying between them. The CDR3 is 14 amino acids. Germline CDR1 MNHNS, CDR2 SASEGT. DNA for the CDR3: TGTGCCAGCAGAGAGGCCCGCTCCTACAATGAGCAGTTCTTC. This codes for CASREARSYNEQFF.

The V gene is TRBV15, the J gene TRBJ2-7, with D perhaps TRBD1 (5 bases). Germline V CDR1 and CDR2: LNHNV, YYDKDF (reference sequence). The length of the CDR3 is 13 residues. Trimming pared 5 bases from V and 12 bases from J, leaving 20 bases between. The CDR3 region is CATSSGGYRPRYF. The CDR3 nucleotides are TGTGCCACCAGCTCGGGTGGATACAGGCCGCGGTACTTC.

The rearrangement links TRBV5-4 to TRBJ1-1, with D possibly matching TRBD1 (5 bases). CDR1 is SGHNT, CDR2 YYREEE, per germline (reference sequence). The CDR3 consists of 14 residues. V lost 0 bases and J 5 bases, leaving 11 bases between the germline ends. The chain's CDR3 is CASSLDLGGTEAFF. CDR3 in DNA: TGTGCCAGCAGCTTGGATTTGGGGGGGACTGAAGCTTTCTTT.

The chain links TRBV4-1 to TRBJ2-5, with TRBD2 identical over 16 bases. This CDR3 is built from 20 residues. CDR1 is MGHRA and CDR2 is YSYEKL in the germline V gene. Unmatched junction bases numbered 11, after V lost 0 bases and J lost 4 bases. The CDR3 nucleotides are TGCGCCAGCAGCCAAGAAACCCCGGGACTAGCGGGAGGGCCTCGAGAGACCCAGTACTTC. Translation gives CASSQETPGLAGGPRETQYF.

The chain combines TRBV6-6 with TRBJ2-5; TRBD2 agrees at 11 bases. The tail of the sequence fits TRBJ2-7 better, so the J call may be wrong. CDR1 MNHNY and CDR2 SVGAGI come from the germline V gene (reference sequence). This CDR3 region has 16 residues. CDR3 protein: CASSYPGTSGSYEQYF. The DNA of the CDR3 is TGTGCCAGCAGTTACCCGGGGACTAGCGGTTCCTACGAGCAGTACTTC.

V and J are TRBV19 and TRBJ2-1; 9 nucleotides match TRBD2. The V gene end was trimmed by 6 bases and the J gene end by 0 bases; junction bases not matched to a gene: 12. Germline V gene lookup returns CDR1 LNHDA and CDR2 SQIVND (reference sequence). CDR3 length: 18 residues. In DNA form, the CDR3 reads TGTGCCAGTAGACTAGCCCCGCTAGCGGGAAACTCCTACAATGAGCAGTTCTTC. Protein product: CASRLAPLAGNSYNEQFF.

This clone was found once. The CDR3, as DNA: TGTGCCAGCAGCATTAGCACGGAGCAGTTCTTC. It translates to CASSISTEQFF. The V and J genes are TRBV5-4 and TRBJ2-1; no clear D. Germline CDR1 and CDR2: SGHNT and YYREEE (reference sequence). Trimming pared 4 bases from V and 10 bases from J, leaving 9 bases between. This CDR3 region has 11 residues.

This clone was counted between two and nine times. The V gene is TRBV2, the J gene TRBJ1-2; D is perhaps TRBD1 (5 bases). Germline CDR1 reads SNHLY; CDR2 reads FYNNEI. Trimming left V 5 bases short and J 5 bases short, with 9 bases between. The CDR3 has 12 amino acids. The CDR3, as DNA: TGTGCCAGCAGTTTGACAGATTATGGCTACACCTTC. This gives the protein CASSLTDYGYTF.

The chain uses TRBV6-1 and TRBJ2-1; D may be TRBD1 (5 bases). Trimming shortened V by 1 base and J by 16 bases, and 14 bases separated the two germline ends. Germline assignment: CDR1 MNHNS and CDR2 SASEGT. The CDR3 contains 12 residues. In nucleotides, the CDR3 is TGTGCCAGCAGTGAAGATGTCAGGGTGAGTTTCTTC. The encoded protein is CASSEDVRVSFF.

This rearrangement joins TRBV15 to TRBJ2-1; TRBD1 might be the D (6 bases). This CDR3 is 14 amino acids long. V gave up 5 bases and J gave up 6 bases, with 14 bases separating them. From germline, CDR1 is LNHNV and CDR2 YYDKDF (reference sequence). The CDR3 DNA reads TGTGCCACCAGCCCTCGGACAGCAATCAATGAGCAGTTCTTC. Protein: CATSPRTAINEQFF. The full variable domain, its missing parts supplied by reference TRBV15 and TRBJ2-1, is DAMVIQNPRYQVTQFGKPVTLSCSQTLNHNVMYWYQQKSSQAPKLLFHYYDKDFNNEADTPDNFQSRRPNTSFCFLDIRSPGLGDTAMYLCATSPRTAINEQFFGPGTRLTVL.

CDR3 loop: CAWSPANYGYTF. CDR3 sequence (DNA): TGTGCCTGGAGTCCAGCTAACTATGGCTACACCTTC. The chain couples TRBV30 to TRBJ1-2; no firm D call. CDR3 size: 12 residues. Germline CDR1 reads GTSNPN; CDR2 reads SVGIG (reference sequence). The V end was cut by 2 bases, the J end by 0 bases, with 4 bases between.

The J gene is TRBJ1-3, the V gene TRBV6-1; no clear D gene. CDR3 length: 13 residues. Germline V gene lookup returns CDR1 MNHNS and CDR2 SASEGT. V lost 4 bases to trimming and J lost 1 base, with 5 bases between them. CDR3 protein: CASSGYSGNTIYF. Written as DNA, the CDR3 is TGTGCCAGCAGTGGTTATTCTGGAAACACCATATATTTT.

This sequence joins TRBV18 and TRBJ2-5; TRBD2 matches 7 bases. Germline loops: CDR1 KGHSH, CDR2 LQKENI. The CDR3 runs 13 residues. Trimming removed 4 bases from V and 7 bases from J; junction bases left unmatched: 6. The CDR3 DNA reads TGTGCCAGCTCACGAGGAGGGGAGGGGACCCAGTACTTC. Amino acids: CASSRGGEGTQYF.

The chain is built from TRBV6-1 and TRBJ1-4; D unresolved. The CDR3 runs 18 residues. Trimming left V 1 base short and J 6 bases short, with 21 bases between. Germline V gene sequence: CDR1 MNHNS, CDR2 SASEGT. The CDR3 is CASSEVPGWQRLDEKLFF. The DNA of the CDR3 is TGTGCCAGCAGTGAAGTCCCGGGGTGGCAGAGGTTGGATGAAAAACTGTTTTTT.

V usage is TRBV4-3 and J usage is TRBJ2-7; 7 bases are shared with TRBD2. From germline, CDR1 is LGHNA and CDR2 YSLEER. CDR3 size: 17 residues. V gave up 1 base and J gave up 2 bases; unmatched junction bases: 11. The CDR3 region has the DNA TGCGCCAGCAGCCAAGTTTCCTCTGGGGGGGTTACCTACGAGCAGTACTTC. Protein product: CASSQVSSGGVTYEQYF.

The chain is built from TRBV19 and TRBJ2-5, with TRBD2 matching 13 bases. V lost 3 bases and J lost 5; bases outside the gene matches: 6. The germline V gene has CDR1 LNHDA and CDR2 SQIVND (reference sequence). CDR3 length equals 16 residues. Here the CDR3 reads CASSMGTSGIGETQYF. The CDR3 bases are TGTGCCAGTAGTATGGGGACTAGCGGGATCGGGGAGACCCAGTACTTC. The full variable domain, its missing parts supplied by reference TRBV19 and TRBJ2-5, is DGGITQSPKYLFRKEGQNVTLSCEQNLNHDAMYWYRQDPGQGLRLIYYSQIVNDFQKGDIAEGYSVSREKKESFPLTVTSAQKNPTAFYLCASSMGTSGIGETQYFGPGTRLLVL.

The chain uses TRBV25-1 and TRBJ2-1; a possible D gene is TRBD2 (5 bases). This CDR3 is 18 amino acids long. Trimming shortened V by 3 bases and J by 15 bases, and 33 bases separated the two germline ends. The germline CDR1 and CDR2 sequences are MGHDK and SYGVNS. CDR3 loop: CASSDTDVGSGFAPLTFF. In DNA, the CDR3 is TGTGCCAGCAGTGATACGGATGTGGGGTCGGGGTTCGCGCCCTTGACGTTCTTC.